Detailed here is one TCR beta chain. The method was immunoSEQ multiplex PCR; TCRdb's version includes in-frame clones alone and lacks a portion of them. The sample includes 30,000 to 40,000 clones, 90% to 95% seen only once; the top ten take 1.7%. This sample stems from a study of control samples from healthy donors and cancer patients. Looked up from germline, CDR1 is SEHNR and CDR2 is FQNEAQ (reference sequence). Unmatched junction bases numbered 15, after V lost 3 bases and J lost 14 bases. This CDR3 has 16 amino acids. This TCR came from a man in his forties or fifties with colorectal cancer. V is TRBV7-9 and J is TRBJ2-1, with 11 bases fitting TRBD2. Sequences were obtained from PBMCs. The DNA of the CDR3 is TGTGCCAGCAGCTTTAGCGGGGGGGCCGGGCCAGCTGGGGAGTTCTTC. Its translation is CASSFSGGAGPAGEFF.